The source of this TCR beta chain is a study of metastatic and nonmetastatic thyroid tumors. Study conclusions and caveats: The study reportedly found significantly higher TCR beta diversity in malignant thyroid tumors than benign nodules, in blood and tumor.

MiXCR reprocessed the PCR reads for TCRdb. The table lists around 34,000 clones, roughly 15% of them singletons. Nobody among the patients had been given any treatment before thyroid surgery. Ten or more counts support this clone. Its target is unknown. The sequence was collected from a male donor with papillary thyroid cancer or a benign thyroid nodule (not recorded which). Some clones in this sample may be carry-over from other donors' samples. Input material: blood.

The CDR3 is CATSQSGRSYNEQFF. DNA of the CDR3: TGTGCCACCAGTCAGAGCGGACGCTCCTACAATGAGCAGTTCTTC. V is TRBV24-1 and J is TRBJ2-1, with D possibly being TRBD2 (5 bases). The germline V gene encodes CDR1 KGHDR and CDR2 SFDVKD. The length of the CDR3 is 15 residues. V was cut by 6 bases and J by 0 bases, with 11 bases left in between.